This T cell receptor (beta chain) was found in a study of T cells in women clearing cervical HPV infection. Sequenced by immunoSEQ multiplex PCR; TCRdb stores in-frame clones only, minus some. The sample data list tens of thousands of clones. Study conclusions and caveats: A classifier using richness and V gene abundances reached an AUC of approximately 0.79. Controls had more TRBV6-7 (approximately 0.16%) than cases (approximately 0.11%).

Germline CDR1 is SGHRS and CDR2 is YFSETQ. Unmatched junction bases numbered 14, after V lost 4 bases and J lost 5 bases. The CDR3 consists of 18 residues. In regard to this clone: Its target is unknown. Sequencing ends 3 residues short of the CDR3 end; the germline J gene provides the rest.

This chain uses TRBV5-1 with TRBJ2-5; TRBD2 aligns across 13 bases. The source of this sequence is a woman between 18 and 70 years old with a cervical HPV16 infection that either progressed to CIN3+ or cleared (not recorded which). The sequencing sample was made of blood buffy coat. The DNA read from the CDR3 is TGCGCCAGCAGCCTCCGGACTAGCGGGGGCCCCGCTGGGGAGACC. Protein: CASSLRTSGGPAGET. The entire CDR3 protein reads CASSLRTSGGPAGETQYF.